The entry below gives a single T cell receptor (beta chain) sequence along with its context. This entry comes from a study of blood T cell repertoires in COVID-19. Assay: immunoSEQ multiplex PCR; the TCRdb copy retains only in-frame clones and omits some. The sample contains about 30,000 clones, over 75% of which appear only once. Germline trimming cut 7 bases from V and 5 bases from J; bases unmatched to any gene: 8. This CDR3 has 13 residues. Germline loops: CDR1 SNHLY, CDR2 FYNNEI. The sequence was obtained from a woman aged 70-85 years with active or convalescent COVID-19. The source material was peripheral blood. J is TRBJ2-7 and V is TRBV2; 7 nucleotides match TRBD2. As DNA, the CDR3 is TGTGCCAGCATTCTAAAGCGGGGCCACGAGCAGTACTTC. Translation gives CASILKRGHEQYF.